Here is one TCR beta chain with its context. These data come from a study of blood T cell repertoires in COVID-19. The ends lost 6 bases at V and 2 bases at J; junction bases unmatched: 7. This CDR3 is 16 amino acids long. Germline V gene lookup returns CDR1 LGHDT and CDR2 YNNKEL (reference sequence). Sequenced by immunoSEQ multiplex PCR; TCRdb stores in-frame clones only, minus some. This table holds about 130,000 clones, 70% to 85% found once. This TCR was sampled from a woman aged 55 to 70 with acute or convalescent COVID-19. The J gene is TRBJ1-3, the V gene TRBV3-1 (or the pseudogene TRBV3-2); 10 bases fit TRBD1. What was sequenced was peripheral blood. CDR3 residues: CASRPSGTGAGNTIYF. The CDR3 DNA follows: TGTGCCAGCAGACCGTCAGGGACAGGGGCTGGAAACACCATATATTTT.